Listed below are T cell receptor beta chains from one sample, sequenced in a study of T cells in Graves' hyperthyroidism and ophthalmopathy. TCRdb re-called the multiplex PCR reads through MiXCR, storing one row per CDR3 protein. The table includes approximately 600,000 distinct CDR3 sequences, approximately 15% detected once. Sequenced sample: blood. These receptors were collected from a woman under 30 with Graves' ophthalmopathy. Each CDR3 is given with its conserved first and last residue. D genes are given only for firm matches. Rows give clone size only sometimes, using once, few, many, or a class for an expanded clone.

V	J	size	D	CDR3	DNA
TRBV12-3/TRBV12-4	TRBJ1-2	many	TRBD1	CASRGPGGNYGYTF	TGTGCCAGCAGGGGTCCAGGGGGAAACTATGGCTACACCTTC
TRBV24-1	TRBJ2-3	many	TRBD2	CATSKGGRAWNTQYF	TGTGCCACCAGCAAGGGCGGGAGGGCCTGGAATACGCAGTATTTT
TRBV18	TRBJ1-3	many	.	CASSPSGDAGNTIYF	TGTGCCAGCTCACCGAGCGGGGATGCTGGAAACACCATATATTTT
TRBV12-3/TRBV12-4	TRBJ1-1	.	.	CASSLGGRWTEAFF	TGTGCCAGCAGTTTGGGGGGGCGGTGGACTGAAGCTTTCTTT
TRBV11-2	TRBJ1-6	many	.	CASSSHWGNSYNSPLHF	TGTGCCAGCAGCTCACACTGGGGCAACTCCTATAATTCACCCCTCCACTTT
TRBV19	TRBJ1-6	few	TRBD1	CASRTGTGVSPLHF	TGTGCCAGTAGGACCGGGACAGGGGTATCACCCCTCCACTTT
TRBV6-6	TRBJ2-5	.	TRBD1	CASSYPIGDRALGTQYF	TGTGCCAGCAGTTACCCCATCGGGGACAGGGCCCTTGGGACCCAGTACTTC
TRBV6-1	TRBJ2-5	many	TRBD1	CASSEARLRGRVQETQYF	TGTGCCAGCAGTGAAGCGCGCTTAAGGGGGCGCGTCCAAGAGACCCAGTACTTC
TRBV5-1	TRBJ2-3	few	TRBD2	CASSLGLAGVLDTQYF	TGCGCCAGCAGCTTGGGACTAGCGGGAGTTCTGGATACGCAGTATTTT
TRBV28	TRBJ2-5	many	.	CASSLLGVETQYF	TGTGCCAGCAGTTTACTAGGGGTGGAGACCCAGTACTTC
TRBV6-2/TRBV6-3	TRBJ2-1	.	.	CASSYRGRGLNEQFF	TGTGCCAGCAGTTATAGGGGCAGAGGATTGAATGAGCAGTTCTTC
TRBV7-2	TRBJ1-2	few	TRBD1	CASSRGTDYWGYTF	TGTGCCAGCAGTCGCGGGACAGACTATTGGGGCTACACCTTC
TRBV5-5	TRBJ2-4	.	.	CASSFRVPNIQYF	TGTGCCAGCAGCTTCAGGGTACCAAACATTCAGTACTTC
TRBV7-9	TRBJ2-1	many	.	CASSFSFGSEQFF	TGTGCCAGCAGCTTTAGCTTTGGGAGTGAGCAGTTCTTC
TRBV6-4	TRBJ2-2	few	.	CARVRQEISHSTGELFF	TGTGCCAGGGTTCGACAGGAGATATCGCATTCCACCGGGGAGCTGTTTTTT
TRBV12-3/TRBV12-4	TRBJ2-1	many	.	CASSSQGREQFF	TGTGCCAGCAGCTCACAAGGTCGGGAGCAGTTCTTC
TRBV5-1	TRBJ2-1	.	.	CASSLSLGGRNEQFF	TGCGCCAGCAGCTTGAGTTTGGGGGGACGGAATGAGCAGTTCTTC
TRBV29-1	TRBJ2-5	many	TRBD2	CSVPGLAGGPWETQYF	TGCAGCGTCCCGGGACTAGCGGGAGGGCCGTGGGAGACCCAGTACTTC
TRBV6-5	TRBJ1-1	few	.	CASSYLTQPNTEAFF	TGTGCCAGCAGTTACCTAACTCAACCGAACACTGAAGCTTTCTTT
TRBV7-2	TRBJ1-5	.	TRBD1	CAGSLPRQGGNQPQHF	TGTGCCGGCAGCTTACCTAGACAGGGCGGGAATCAGCCCCAGCATTTT
TRBV12-3/TRBV12-4	TRBJ1-6	many	TRBD1	CASSFRTGGNSPLHF	TGTGCCAGCAGTTTCCGGACAGGGGGGAATTCACCCCTCCACTTT
TRBV27	TRBJ1-4	.	.	CASSLTVNEKLFF	TGTGCCAGCAGTCTGACAGTCAATGAAAAACTGTTTTTT
TRBV4-2	TRBJ2-2	few	TRBD2	CASSQESLGLAGGNTGELFF	TGTGCCAGCAGCCAAGAAAGTTTGGGACTAGCGGGAGGGAACACCGGGGAGCTGTTTTTT
TRBV28	TRBJ1-3	.	TRBD1	CASNHLGTGGSGNTIYF	TGTGCCAGCAACCACCTGGGGACAGGGGGCTCTGGAAACACCATATATTTT
TRBV7-9	TRBJ2-7	many	.	CASSPQDEQYF	TGTGCCAGCAGCCCCCAAGACGAGCAGTACTTC
TRBV3-1	TRBJ2-7	.	.	CASRAAGLYEQYF	TGTGCCAGCAGGGCCGCCGGTCTCTACGAGCAGTACTTC
TRBV9	TRBJ2-5	.	TRBD2	CASSVGVSGRQETQYF	TGTGCCAGCAGCGTAGGCGTTAGCGGGAGACAAGAGACCCAGTACTTC
TRBV2	TRBJ2-7	many	TRBD2	CASSEAPGLGLYEQYF	TGTGCCAGCAGTGAAGCGCCGGGACTAGGATTATACGAGCAGTACTTC
TRBV29-1	TRBJ2-4	.	.	CSATPTDKNIQYF	TGCAGCGCTACACCGACAGATAAAAACATTCAGTACTTC
TRBV20-1	TRBJ2-1	few	TRBD2	CSARGRTSGSYIVWNEQFF	TGCAGTGCTAGAGGAAGGACTAGCGGGAGTTATATAGTTTGGAATGAGCAGTTCTTC
TRBV10-3	TRBJ2-5	once	TRBD2	CASGREMWETQYF	TGTGCCTCGGGGAGGGAGATGTGGGAGACCCAGTACTTC
TRBV9	TRBJ1-1	.	.	CASSVAGEIGSLNTEAFF	TGTGCCAGCAGCGTAGCTGGAGAAATCGGGTCGTTGAACACTGAAGCTTTCTTT
TRBV12-3/TRBV12-4	TRBJ2-5	many	.	CASSLPRRREETQYF	TGTGCCAGCAGTCTCCCAAGGCGCAGGGAGGAGACCCAGTACTTC
TRBV20-1	TRBJ2-7	.	.	CSASSGYEQYF	TGCAGTGCTAGCTCCGGCTACGAGCAGTACTTC
TRBV14	TRBJ2-1	few	.	CASSPGGRRRDEQFF	TGTGCCAGCAGCCCTGGGGGGAGGAGGAGGGATGAGCAGTTCTTC
TRBV5-1	TRBJ2-5	.	TRBD1	CASSSQGQGGGETQYF	TGCGCCAGCAGCTCCCAAGGACAGGGCGGTGGGGAGACCCAGTACTTC
TRBV6-1	TRBJ1-1	many	TRBD1	CASRLDRAAEAFF	TGTGCCAGCAGACTAGACAGGGCGGCTGAAGCTTTCTTT
TRBV12-3/TRBV12-4	TRBJ1-2	many	TRBD1	CASSPGQIYGYTF	TGTGCCAGCAGTCCGGGACAGATATATGGCTACACCTTC
TRBV12-3/TRBV12-4	TRBJ2-3	.	TRBD2	CASMPRRTSGGDTQYF	TGTGCCAGTATGCCCCGACGAACTAGCGGGGGAGATACGCAGTATTTT
TRBV2	TRBJ1-4	many	TRBD1	CASSGSGGGKLFF	TGTGCCAGCAGTGGATCAGGGGGCGGAAAACTGTTTTTT
TRBV6-1	TRBJ1-4	many	.	CASSPPGGQRGEKLFF	TGTGCCAGCAGTCCACCGGGCGGGCAGCGAGGTGAAAAACTGTTTTTT
TRBV12-3/TRBV12-4	TRBJ2-1	many	TRBD2	CASSFGAGVLGLYEQFF	TGTGCCAGCAGTTTTGGGGCGGGAGTCTTAGGTTTGTATGAGCAGTTCTTC
TRBV10-3	TRBJ1-1	many	TRBD1	CAISESWTGVEAFF	TGTGCCATCAGTGAGTCTTGGACAGGGGTTGAAGCTTTCTTT
TRBV6-1	TRBJ1-4	few	.	CASSPEWGTDEKLFF	TGTGCCAGCAGCCCCGAATGGGGTACTGATGAAAAACTGTTTTTT
TRBV2	TRBJ1-2	many	.	CASSEDGYGYTF	TGTGCCAGCAGTGAAGACGGCTATGGCTACACCTTC
TRBV12-3/TRBV12-4	TRBJ2-1	many	TRBD2	CASTPGTSGRALGEQFF	TGTGCCAGCACCCCTGGGACTAGCGGGAGGGCCCTGGGGGAGCAGTTCTTC
TRBV3-1	TRBJ2-7	many	TRBD2	CASREGLGEREQYF	TGTGCCAGCAGAGAGGGACTAGGAGAGCGCGAGCAGTACTTC
TRBV7-9	TRBJ2-3	many	.	CASSSPLDTQYF	TGTGCCAGCAGCTCCCCCTTAGATACGCAGTATTTT
TRBV11-2	TRBJ2-5	many	.	CASEGEGRRETQYF	TGTGCCAGCGAAGGAGAGGGCCGGCGGGAGACCCAGTACTTC